The 12 T cell receptor beta chains below all came from one sample that was sequenced in a study of PD-1 blockade in classical Hodgkin lymphoma. Relapse after autologous stem cell transplantation occurred in every patient, and brentuximab vedotin exposure varied. The table came from immunoSEQ multiplex PCR; TCRdb's copy has only in-frame clones and leaves some out. This sample has over 25,000 clones; 71% occur once, and the top ten carry 3.3%. The specimen comprised peripheral blood mononuclear cells (PBMCs), sampled before the second cycle of nivolumab. The receptor source for this set is a human donor with classical Hodgkin lymphoma.

The rearrangement joins TRBV5-1 to TRBJ2-5; 7 bases are shared with TRBD1. Germline V gene sequence: CDR1 SGHRS, CDR2 YFSETQ. This CDR3 contains 13 residues. With 3 bases clipped from V and 4 bases from J, the junction kept 3 bases outside the gene matches. The CDR3 protein is CASSSTGLETQYF. CDR3 bases: TGCGCCAGCAGCTCGACAGGGTTAGAGACCCAGTACTTC.

The chain employs TRBV9 and TRBJ1-2; 7 nucleotides match TRBD1. CDR1 is SGDLS and CDR2 is YYNGEE in the germline V gene. The CDR3 is made up of 13 amino acids. J gave up 10 bases and V 4 bases, and 10 bases lay outside the gene matches. The CDR3 DNA reads TGTGCCAGCAGCAGAACAGGGGAGGAGCACTACACCTTC. Its translation is CASSRTGEEHYTF. The whole variable domain, remainder taken from reference TRBV9 and TRBJ1-2, is DSGVTQTPKHLITATGQRVTLRCSPRSGDLSVYWYQQSLDQGLQFLIQYYNGEERAKGNILERFSAQQFPDLHSELNLSSLELGDSALYFCASSRTGEEHYTFGSGTRLTVV.

Within the sample, this clone is medium-sized. This chain links TRBV15 with TRBJ1-5; the D gene is possibly TRBD1 (6 bases). Germline V gene lookup returns CDR1 LNHNV and CDR2 YYDKDF (reference sequence). CDR3 length equals 15 residues. V gave up 3 bases and J gave up 3 bases, with 12 bases separating them. CDR3 sequence (DNA): TGTGCCACCAGCAGCGGCAGGGGTGCCAATCAGCCCCAGCATTTT. Its protein product is CATSSGRGANQPQHF.

This rearrangement joins TRBV6-6 to TRBJ2-7; D remains unclear. CDR3 length equals 14 residues. The V end lost 0 bases, the J end lost 3 bases, and 9 bases lay between the germline ends. Germline-derived CDR1 and CDR2 are MNHNY and SVGAGI (reference sequence). The DNA of the CDR3 is TGTGCCAGCAGTTACTCGGCGGTAGACTACGAGCAGTACTTC. Amino acids: CASSYSAVDYEQYF.

This clone showed up just a few times. V gene TRBV5-6 combines with J gene TRBJ2-7; TRBD1 agrees at 9 bases. Trimming cost V 4 bases and J 0 bases; bases outside gene matches: 5. This CDR3 has 15 residues. Germline loops: CDR1 SGHDT, CDR2 YYEEEE. The CDR3 DNA sequence: TGTGCCAGCAGCCCGGGGGGACAGGGCTCCTACGAGCAGTACTTC. Translated, it gives CASSPGGQGSYEQYF.

V is TRBV11-3 and J is TRBJ2-2, with a possible D match to TRBD2 (5 bases). The CDR3 has 13 amino acids. V lost 2 bases and J 4 bases, leaving 5 bases between the germline ends. The germline V gene encodes CDR1 SGHNT and CDR2 YENEEA. As DNA, the CDR3 is TGTGCCAGCAGCTTACGGGGCACCGGGGAGCTGTTTTTT. Translated, it gives CASSLRGTGELFF. Based on the CDR3 plus reference TRBV11-3 and TRBJ2-2, the full variable domain is EAGVVQSPRYKIIEKKQPVAFWCNPISGHNTLYWYLQNLGQGPELLIRYENEEAVDDSQLPKDRFSAERLKGVDSTLKIQPAELGDSAVYLCASSLRGTGELFFGEGSRLTVL.

The rearrangement uses TRBV6-4 and TRBJ2-1; weak D call: TRBD2 (6 bases). CDR1 is MRHNA, CDR2 SNTAGT, per germline. This CDR3 is 16 amino acids long. The V end lost 9 bases, the J end lost 4 bases, and 22 bases lay between the germline ends. The CDR3 DNA is TGTGCCAGATTGCCCGGCGGGACTCCACAATACAATGAGCAGTTCTTC. Encoded protein: CARLPGGTPQYNEQFF.

The chain carries TRBV29-1 and TRBJ1-2; the D gene is possibly TRBD1 (6 bases). Deletions cut 4 bases from V and 3 bases from J, with 18 bases between. The length of the CDR3 is 15 residues. Germline V lookup: CDR1 SQVTM, CDR2 ANQGSEA. The CDR3 region is CSVGAQGEGYYGYTF. As DNA, the CDR3 is TGCAGCGTTGGGGCACAGGGCGAAGGCTACTATGGCTACACCTTC.

This chain connects TRBV28 to TRBJ2-7; 9 positions agree with TRBD1. The V gene's germline CDR1 is MDHEN and CDR2 SYDVKM. The CDR3 loop spans 15 amino acids. V shed 3 bases and J 2 bases; nucleotides not matched to a gene: 5. The DNA of the CDR3 is TGTGCCAGCAGTTTCGGGGACAGGGCCCCCTACGAGCAGTACTTC. Its translation is CASSFGDRAPYEQYF.

The table lists this clone with a few counts. V gene TRBV5-6 combines with J gene TRBJ1-4; the D is unclear. The V and J ends lost 0 bases and 0 bases respectively, with 3 bases between them. Per the germline V gene, CDR1 is SGHDT and CDR2 is YYEEEE. The CDR3 contains 14 residues. For the CDR3, the DNA is TGTGCCAGCAGCTTGGGGACAACTAATGAAAAACTGTTTTTT. It specifies CASSLGTTNEKLFF.

The chain recombines TRBV4-3 with TRBJ2-5; TRBD1 might be the D (5 bases). The CDR3 is 13 residues long. Trimming removed 5 bases at V and 2 bases at J, with 9 bases between. Germline V lookup: CDR1 LGHNA, CDR2 YSLEER. The CDR3 DNA reads as TGCGCCAGCAGCTCCAGACAGCAAGAGACCCAGTACTTC. Translation gives CASSSRQQETQYF.

This clone was counted once. The V gene is TRBV6-5, the J gene TRBJ2-7; tentative D call: TRBD1 (6 bases). V was shortened by 8 bases and J by 2 bases, with 10 bases between the two germline ends. The germline CDR1 and CDR2 sequences are MNHEY and SVGAGI. The CDR3 spans 12 residues. The CDR3 loop reads CASEDSAYEQYF. The CDR3, as DNA: TGTGCCAGCGAGGACAGCGCCTACGAGCAGTACTTC.